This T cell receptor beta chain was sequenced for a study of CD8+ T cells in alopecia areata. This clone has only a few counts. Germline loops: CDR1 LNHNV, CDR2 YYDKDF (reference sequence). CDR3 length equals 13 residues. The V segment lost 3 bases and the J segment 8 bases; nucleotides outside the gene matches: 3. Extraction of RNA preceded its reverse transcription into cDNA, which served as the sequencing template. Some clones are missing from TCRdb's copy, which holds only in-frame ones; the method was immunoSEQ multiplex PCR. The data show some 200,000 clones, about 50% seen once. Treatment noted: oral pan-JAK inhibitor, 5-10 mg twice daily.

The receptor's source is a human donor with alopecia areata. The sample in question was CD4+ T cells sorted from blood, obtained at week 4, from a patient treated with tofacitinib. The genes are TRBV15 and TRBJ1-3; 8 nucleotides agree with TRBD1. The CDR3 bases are TGTGCCACCAGCAGGGACAGGGAGGACACCATATATTTT. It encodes CATSRDREDTIYF.